This T cell receptor (beta chain) derives from a study of shared clonotypes between healthy human individuals. Once extracted for a subset, genomic DNA was divided evenly among several immunoSEQ plates. Generated by immunoSEQ multiplex PCR, the TCRdb table keeps only in-frame clones and is missing some. The sample records approximately 590,000 clones, over 95% being singletons. General study points: Only blood was sampled; tissue repertoires likely differ. Richness estimates generally favored naive over memory subsets. It was anticipated that sequencing depth would influence how many clonotypes donors shared.

Naive CD8 isolation took CD45RO-negative cells positively selected for CCR7 and excluded terminally differentiated effector memory CD45RA+ cells. In germline, CDR1 is SGHNT, CDR2 YYREEE (reference sequence). Trimming cost V 3 bases and J 7 bases; bases outside gene matches: 2. This CDR3 comprises 12 residues. A word on this clone: The antigen is not known.

The sequenced sample consisted of naive CD8+ T cells sorted from blood. The receptor was derived from a woman aged 25-40 years in good health. The chain links TRBV5-4 to TRBJ2-7; the match to TRBD1 covers 9 bases. The DNA of the CDR3 is TGTGCCAGCAGCTGGGACAGGGATGAGCAGTACTTC. It specifies CASSWDRDEQYF.